This TCR beta chain originates from a study of Ad26.COV2.S vaccination and SARS-CoV-2 variants. Looking at the study overall: The donor belonged to the COV1001 Ad26.COV2.S trial arm. Intramuscularly, Ad26.COV2.S was given either once or twice, 56 days apart. Findings and caveats of the study: The study found higher spike-specific TCR breadth in vaccine than placebo recipients. Participants given vaccine showed non-spike TCR breadth similar to that of placebo recipients.

Comments on this clone: Its antigen is as yet unknown.

V was shortened by 4 bases and J by 2 bases, with 10 bases between the two germline ends. Germline values: CDR1 SGHTS, CDR2 YDEGEE. This CDR3 region has 14 residues. Treatment reported: around 19 received Ad26.COV2.S at low or high dose, single or two shots; about five received placebo; per-sample allocation not given. The samples were gathered on day 63 after the first injection of vaccine or placebo. Data came from immunoSEQ multiplex PCR; TCRdb stores just in-frame clones and leaves some out. The table lists over 300,000 clones, approximately 83% of them singletons. This sequence joins TRBV5-8 and TRBJ1-5; D remains ambiguous. The sequencing here drew on peripheral blood, taken in a trial of Ad26.COV2.S vaccine versus placebo. This sequence originates from a person between 18 and 65 years old who received the Ad26.COV2.S COVID-19 vaccine or a placebo. The CDR3 DNA reads TGTGCCAGCAGCCCCGATACGGGCAATCAGCCCCAGCATTTT. Translating gives CASSPDTGNQPQHF. Drawing the rest from reference TRBV5-8 and TRBJ1-5, the complete variable domain is EAGVTQSPTHLIKTRGQQATLRCSPISGHTSVYWYQQALGLGLQFLLWYDEGEERNRGNFPPRFSGRQFPNYSSELNVNALELEDSALYLCASSPDTGNQPQHFGDGTRLSIL.